The 2 T cell receptor beta chains below come from one sample, sequenced in a study of control samples from healthy donors and cancer patients. TCRdb keeps only in-frame clones here, not all; method: immunoSEQ multiplex PCR. The sample lists 200,000 or so clones; about 95% were seen once. Sequenced: blood. Receptors were obtained from a man between 45 and 60 years old in good health.

This clone was seen a handful of times. This chain links TRBV6-1 with TRBJ2-5, with D possibly matching TRBD1 (5 bases). Trimming shortened V by 3 bases and J by 5 bases, and 7 bases separated the two germline ends. CDR3 length: 12 residues. Germline V CDR1 and CDR2: MNHNS, SASEGT. CDR3 in amino acids: CASSDKGETQYF. In DNA, the CDR3 is TGTGCCAGCAGTGACAAGGGGGAGACCCAGTACTTC.

This rearrangement joins TRBV5-6 to TRBJ1-1; D is ambiguous. The CDR3 runs 13 residues. Per the germline V gene, CDR1 is SGHDT and CDR2 is YYEEEE. V was pared by 4 bases and J by 3 bases, with 10 bases between. The CDR3 nucleotides are TGTGCCAGCAGCGTGCTGTGGGACACTGAAGCTTTCTTT. This encodes CASSVLWDTEAFF.